Listed below are T cell receptor beta chains from one sample, sequenced in a study of response to subunit inactivated influenza vaccine. TCRdb called the RT-PCR reads again in MiXCR, with one record for every CDR3 protein. The sample lists about half a million distinct CDR3 sequences, roughly 8.2% occurring once. This material consisted of PBMCs from blood, taken about 23 months after vaccination. The receptor set was obtained from a man between 45 and 75 years old who received an inactivated influenza vaccine. Both conserved end residues are part of each CDR3. The D gene is left open where the match is weak. The listing skips clone size in some rows; elsewhere it reads once, few, many or a size class.

>TRBJ2-4|13|.|TRBV14|many
TGTGCCAGCGCACTGACGAACAAAAACATTCAGTACTTC
CASALTNKNIQYF
>TRBJ2-3|16|TRBD2|TRBV5-5|.
TGTGCCAGCAGCTTGGGGGCTAGCGGGATAACAGATACGCAGTATTTT
CASSLGASGITDTQYF
>TRBJ1-1|13|TRBD1|TRBV11-1|.
TGTGCCAGCAGCCTTAGGGACAGTTATGAAGCTTTCTTT
CASSLRDSYEAFF
>TRBJ2-7|15|.|TRBV9|few
TGTGCCAGCAGCGTAGCGGCGGGTGTGGGCTACGAGCAGTACTTC
CASSVAAGVGYEQYF
>TRBJ1-1|14|.|TRBV5-1|.
TGCGCCACCGGGGAGACAGGAATGAACACTGAAGCTTTCTTT
CATGETGMNTEAFF
>TRBJ1-2|14|.|TRBV7-2|.
TGTGCCAGCAGCTCAAGTAGGGGGGCAGGTGGCTACACCTTC
CASSSSRGAGGYTF
>TRBJ2-5|15|.|TRBV5-1|many
TGCGCCAGCAAGCTCGGGAGTCGTTTCCAAGAGACCCAGTACTTC
CASKLGSRFQETQYF
>TRBJ1-1|15|.|TRBV4-1|few
TGCGCCAGCAGCCAAGGACAATGGAGTAACACTGAAGCTTTCTTT
CASSQGQWSNTEAFF
>TRBJ2-3|15|TRBD2|TRBV6-1|.
TGTGCCAGCAGAGTAGCGGGGACACGCACAGATACGCAGTATTTT
CASRVAGTRTDTQYF
>TRBJ2-1|15|TRBD1|TRBV6-1|.
TGTGCCAGCAGTCTCTTCGGGACAGGGGTCAATGAGCAGTTCTTC
CASSLFGTGVNEQFF
>TRBJ1-5|15|.|TRBV20-1|few
TGCAGTGCTAAAGAGGGCGCCAGTTCTGGTCAGCCCCAGCATTTT
CSAKEGASSGQPQHF
>TRBJ1-4|14|.|TRBV20-1|many
TGCAGTGCCAGACAGGCCCCAACTAATGAAAAACTGTTTTTT
CSARQAPTNEKLFF
>TRBJ2-5|15|TRBD2|TRBV4-2|many
TGTGCCAGCAGCCAAAGTTCTAGCGGGCAAGAGACCCAGTACTTC
CASSQSSSGQETQYF
>TRBJ1-1|13|.|TRBV20-1|few
TGCAGTGCTCCGCCAGGCTCGAACACTGAAGCTTTCTTT
CSAPPGSNTEAFF
>TRBJ1-2|15|TRBD1|TRBV28|.
TGTGCCAGCAGTAGTCGAGGACAGGGGGCGGGTGGCTACACCTTC
CASSSRGQGAGGYTF
>TRBJ2-1|15|.|TRBV6-2/TRBV6-3|few
TGTGCCAGCAGTTACCAACATCGCTCCTACAATGAGCAGTTCTTC
CASSYQHRSYNEQFF
>TRBJ2-2|14|.|TRBV20-1|.
TGCAGTGCTGGCCGGGGATCAGACACCGGGGAGCTGTTTTTT
CSAGRGSDTGELFF
>TRBJ2-3|17|TRBD2|TRBV10-3|many
TGTGCCATCAGTGACAAATTACTAGCGGGAAGCACAGATACGCAGTATTTT
CAISDKLLAGSTDTQYF
>TRBJ1-3|16|.|TRBV12-3/TRBV12-4|.
TGTGCCAGCAGCGGCCTTGGGGCCCACTCTGGAAACACCATATATTTT
CASSGLGAHSGNTIYF
>TRBJ2-1|14|TRBD2|TRBV29-1|once
TGCAGCGTGGCACTAGCGGGAGGCCACAATGAGCAGTTCTTC
CSVALAGGHNEQFF
>TRBJ2-3|13|.|TRBV7-6|few
TGTGCCAGCAGCTTATTTCGGCTGGATACGCAGTATTTT
CASSLFRLDTQYF
>TRBJ1-1|12|.|TRBV20-1|.
TGCAGTGCTACAGACGAGAACACTGAAGCTTTGTTT
CSATDENTEALF